This is a list of T cell receptor beta chains from one sample in a study of regulatory T cells in long-lasting Graves disease. TCRdb itself ran the multiplex PCR reads through MiXCR, one entry per CDR3 protein. Of some 220,000 distinct CDR3 sequences listed, around 19% are singletons. In addition, the sample was reused for a study of T cells in Graves' hyperthyroidism and ophthalmopathy.

The starting material was peripheral blood mononuclear cells (PBMCs), obtained at new diagnosis, from a patient treated with antithyroid drugs. These receptors came from a woman aged 25 to 39 with Graves disease. CDR3s include the opening cysteine and the closing phenylalanine or tryptophan. A D gene is named only where the DNA matches it firmly. A row's size may be missing; if present it is once, few, many or a size class.

CDR3nt: TGTGCCAGCAGCTTACTCACAGATACGCAGTATTTT; CDR3aa: CASSLLTDTQYF; j_gene: TRBJ2-3; v_gene: TRBV28; d_gene: .; abundance: many
CDR3nt: TGTGCCTGGAGTGAACACGGGGCCAACGTCCTGACTTTC; CDR3aa: CAWSEHGANVLTF; j_gene: TRBJ2-6; v_gene: TRBV30; d_gene: .; abundance: once
CDR3nt: TGTGCCAGCAGTCCGGGACTAGCGGACCAAGAGACCCAGTACTTC; CDR3aa: CASSPGLADQETQYF; j_gene: TRBJ2-5; v_gene: TRBV12-3/TRBV12-4; d_gene: TRBD2; abundance: many
CDR3nt: TGTGCCTGGAGAGTAGAAAAACTGTTTTTT; CDR3aa: CAWRVEKLFF; j_gene: TRBJ1-4; v_gene: TRBV30; d_gene: .; abundance: many
CDR3nt: TGCAGTGCTAGTGAGGCTAGCGTCACCGGGGAGCTGTTTTTT; CDR3aa: CSASEASVTGELFF; j_gene: TRBJ2-2; v_gene: TRBV20-1; d_gene: .; abundance: many
CDR3nt: TGTGCCAGCACCCTGAGGACTAACACTGAAGCTTTCTTT; CDR3aa: CASTLRTNTEAFF; j_gene: TRBJ1-1; v_gene: TRBV28; d_gene: .; abundance: many
CDR3nt: TGTGCCAGCGGTGTTAACGGACGAGCCTCCTACAATGAGCAGTTCTTC; CDR3aa: CASGVNGRASYNEQFF; j_gene: TRBJ2-1; v_gene: TRBV6-1; d_gene: .; abundance: many
CDR3nt: TGTGCCAGCAGGCCCGGGGACAGATTGAACACTGAAGCTTTCTTT; CDR3aa: CASRPGDRLNTEAFF; j_gene: TRBJ1-1; v_gene: TRBV28; d_gene: TRBD1; abundance: many
CDR3nt: TGCAGCGTCTCAGGGTTTAACGGGGAGCTGTTTTTT; CDR3aa: CSVSGFNGELFF; j_gene: TRBJ2-2; v_gene: TRBV29-1; d_gene: .; abundance: many
CDR3nt: TGCAGTGCTTGTAGCAGGGGAAGAGATACGCAGTATTTT; CDR3aa: CSACSRGRDTQYF; j_gene: TRBJ2-3; v_gene: TRBV20-1; d_gene: .; abundance: many
CDR3nt: TGTGCCAGCAGCTTAGCGGGGGGAGCGGTCACTGAAGCTTTCTTT; CDR3aa: CASSLAGGAVTEAFF; j_gene: TRBJ1-1; v_gene: TRBV7-3; d_gene: .; abundance: .
CDR3nt: TGTGCCAGCAGCCGCCCGGCCTCTAGCGGGGGTCCTGTACTGTTCTTC; CDR3aa: CASSRPASSGGPVLFF; j_gene: TRBJ2-1; v_gene: TRBV7-8; d_gene: TRBD2; abundance: many
CDR3nt: TGTGCCAGCAGTTACACGACCAATGAAAAACTGTTTTTT; CDR3aa: CASSYTTNEKLFF; j_gene: TRBJ1-4; v_gene: TRBV6-5; d_gene: .; abundance: few
CDR3nt: TGTGCCAGCAGCCAAGTAGAGGGAAGGCAGTACTTC; CDR3aa: CASSQVEGRQYF; j_gene: TRBJ2-7; v_gene: TRBV3-1; d_gene: .; abundance: few
CDR3nt: TGTGCCTGGAAGATGGGCAGAAGCCAAGAGACCCAGTACTTC; CDR3aa: CAWKMGRSQETQYF; j_gene: TRBJ2-5; v_gene: TRBV30; d_gene: .; abundance: many
CDR3nt: TGTGCCAGCAGCTTAGGTAGCGGGGGACCCCAAGAGACCCAGTACTTC; CDR3aa: CASSLGSGGPQETQYF; j_gene: TRBJ2-5; v_gene: TRBV7-6; d_gene: TRBD2; abundance: many
CDR3nt: TGTGCCAGCAGCTTACAGGGTAATATGAACACTGAAGCTTTCTTT; CDR3aa: CASSLQGNMNTEAFF; j_gene: TRBJ1-1; v_gene: TRBV7-2; d_gene: .; abundance: many
CDR3nt: TGTGCCACCAGGAGACAGGAAGAGACCCAGTACTTC; CDR3aa: CATRRQEETQYF; j_gene: TRBJ2-5; v_gene: TRBV10-3; d_gene: .; abundance: many
CDR3nt: TGCGCCAGCAGTGAGGGACAGGACTACGAGCAGTACTTC; CDR3aa: CASSEGQDYEQYF; j_gene: TRBJ2-7; v_gene: TRBV10-1; d_gene: TRBD1; abundance: many
CDR3nt: TGTGCCAGCACACGGACAGGGAACACCGGGGAGCTGTTTTTT; CDR3aa: CASTRTGNTGELFF; j_gene: TRBJ2-2; v_gene: TRBV6-1; d_gene: TRBD1; abundance: many
CDR3nt: TGTGCCAGCAGTGAAGACAGGGTCGATGAGCAGTTCTTC; CDR3aa: CASSEDRVDEQFF; j_gene: TRBJ2-1; v_gene: TRBV2; d_gene: .; abundance: many
CDR3nt: TGTGCCAGCAGTGAGTATGGTGATGAGCAGTTCTTC; CDR3aa: CASSEYGDEQFF; j_gene: TRBJ2-1; v_gene: TRBV2; d_gene: .; abundance: many
CDR3nt: TGTGCCAGTGGAAGACAGGGTAATTCACCCCTCCACTTT; CDR3aa: CASGRQGNSPLHF; j_gene: TRBJ1-6; v_gene: TRBV19; d_gene: TRBD1; abundance: few
CDR3nt: TGTGCCAGCGGGAGGGCTGGCTACACCTTC; CDR3aa: CASGRAGYTF; j_gene: TRBJ1-2; v_gene: TRBV28; d_gene: .; abundance: many
CDR3nt: TGTGCCACCAGGGGACAGGTTTTCTCTGGAAACACCATATATTTT; CDR3aa: CATRGQVFSGNTIYF; j_gene: TRBJ1-3; v_gene: TRBV7-9; d_gene: TRBD1; abundance: many
CDR3nt: TGTGCCAGCAGAGAAACGGCCCCATTCTATGGCTACACCTTC; CDR3aa: CASRETAPFYGYTF; j_gene: TRBJ1-2; v_gene: TRBV2; d_gene: .; abundance: many
CDR3nt: TGTGCCATCAGGAACAGGGGGGACCAGCCCCAGCATTTT; CDR3aa: CAIRNRGDQPQHF; j_gene: TRBJ1-5; v_gene: TRBV10-3; d_gene: TRBD1; abundance: many
CDR3nt: TGTGCCAGCATTGGACAGGACCGTAGAAATGGCTACACCTTC; CDR3aa: CASIGQDRRNGYTF; j_gene: TRBJ1-2; v_gene: TRBV2; d_gene: TRBD1; abundance: many
CDR3nt: TGTGCCAGCAGCTACGAAAGACTTAAGGGGAATGAAAAACTGTTTTTT; CDR3aa: CASSYERLKGNEKLFF; j_gene: TRBJ1-4; v_gene: TRBV27; d_gene: .; abundance: many
CDR3nt: TGTGCCAGCAGTGAAGGGTCTAGCGGGAGCACAGATACGCAGTATTTT; CDR3aa: CASSEGSSGSTDTQYF; j_gene: TRBJ2-3; v_gene: TRBV2; d_gene: TRBD2; abundance: many
CDR3nt: TGTGCCAGCAGCCCGACAGAGGACTATGGCTACACCTTC; CDR3aa: CASSPTEDYGYTF; j_gene: TRBJ1-2; v_gene: TRBV6-1; d_gene: .; abundance: many
CDR3nt: TGTGCCAGCAGTAAAGGGGGGAGCTCCTATAATTCACCCCTCCACTTT; CDR3aa: CASSKGGSSYNSPLHF; j_gene: TRBJ1-6; v_gene: TRBV2; d_gene: .; abundance: many
CDR3nt: TGTGCCAGCAGTTATCCAGTCTTAATTGGTGGGGACACTGAAGCTTTCTTT; CDR3aa: CASSYPVLIGGDTEAFF; j_gene: TRBJ1-1; v_gene: TRBV6-2/TRBV6-3; d_gene: .; abundance: .
CDR3nt: TGTGCCAGCAGCTTGCTAGCGGGAATACCAGATACGCAGTATTTT; CDR3aa: CASSLLAGIPDTQYF; j_gene: TRBJ2-3; v_gene: TRBV11-3; d_gene: TRBD2; abundance: once
CDR3nt: TGCGCCAGCAGTGTCCTACTCGGGACCCAAGTTGGGGAGACCCAGTACTTC; CDR3aa: CASSVLLGTQVGETQYF; j_gene: TRBJ2-5; v_gene: TRBV10-2; d_gene: .; abundance: many
CDR3nt: TGTGCCAGCAGTCCCCTCGCAGGGGACTCCTACGAGCAGTACTTC; CDR3aa: CASSPLAGDSYEQYF; j_gene: TRBJ2-7; v_gene: TRBV11-2; d_gene: .; abundance: once
CDR3nt: TGTGCCAGCAGTCCGGGCGGAGTCCGGGAGCAGTACTTC; CDR3aa: CASSPGGVREQYF; j_gene: TRBJ2-7; v_gene: TRBV28; d_gene: .; abundance: few